A selection of T cell receptor beta chains follows, all from one sample in a study of T cell responses to AZD1222 COVID-19 vaccine. Sequencing was performed with immunoSEQ multiplex PCR; in TCRdb, only in-frame clones are kept and a portion is missing. Among 120,000 to 150,000 clones listed, more than 85% were seen once. The specimen was peripheral blood, collected on day 0 of MenACWY control vaccination. The receptor source for this set is an adult in good health. CDR3s include the opening cysteine and the closing phenylalanine or tryptophan. The D gene is left open where the match is weak. Only some rows state a clone size, as once, few, many or a class for expanded clones.

V	size	J	D	DNA	CDR3
TRBV12-3/TRBV12-4	NA	TRBJ1-2	NA	TGTGCCAGCTCGGGGATTTCTAACTATGGCTACACCTTC	CASSGISNYGYTF
TRBV5-5	NA	TRBJ1-1	TRBD1	TGTGCCAGCAGCTTTTCCGGGACAGGGGCAACTGAAGCTTTCTTT	CASSFSGTGATEAFF
TRBV5-1	NA	TRBJ1-2	NA	TGCGCCAGCAGCCTAGACTTAAGCGACTATGGCTACACCTTC	CASSLDLSDYGYTF
TRBV6-2/TRBV6-3	NA	TRBJ2-1	TRBD1	TGTGCCAGCAGTTACTCAGGGACAGGGATCTACAATGAGCAGTTCTTC	CASSYSGTGIYNEQFF
TRBV9	few	TRBJ1-1	NA	TGTGCCAGCAGCGGTCCAGGGGAAACTGAAGCTTTCTTT	CASSGPGETEAFF
TRBV19	NA	TRBJ1-5	TRBD1	TGTGCCAGTAGTATAGCATTAGGGGGCGGACAGCCCCAGCATTTT	CASSIALGGGQPQHF
TRBV7-6	NA	TRBJ1-3	NA	TGTGCCAGCAGCTTAGCGAGGTCCTCTGGAAACACCATATATTTT	CASSLARSSGNTIYF
TRBV2	NA	TRBJ1-4	NA	TGTGCCAGCAGTGGAATGTTGGGGGCCGTAGTGGCTAATGAAAAACTGTTTTTT	CASSGMLGAVVANEKLFF
TRBV4-3	NA	TRBJ1-2	NA	TGCGCCAGCAGCCACTCCAACAGGGTGGATGGCTACACCTTC	CASSHSNRVDGYTF
TRBV7-8	NA	TRBJ1-2	NA	TGTGCCAGCAGCTCCCCGTTATCGGGGGTGCCTAACTATGGCTACACCTTC	CASSSPLSGVPNYGYTF
TRBV6-5	NA	TRBJ1-1	NA	TGTGCCAGCAGCCCGACAGCAAACACTGAAGCTTTCTTT	CASSPTANTEAFF
TRBV19	NA	TRBJ1-1	NA	TGTGCCAGTAGGGTCACAGTCGCCCTGGACACTGAAGCTTTCTTT	CASRVTVALDTEAFF
TRBV2	once	TRBJ2-7	TRBD2	TGTGCCAGCAGTGGGACTAGCGGGAGAGGCGAGCAGTACTTC	CASSGTSGRGEQYF
TRBV28	NA	TRBJ1-5	TRBD1	TGTGCCAGCAGTCTTCCGCAGGGGGCGAGGCAGCCCCAGCATTTT	CASSLPQGARQPQHF
TRBV19	NA	TRBJ2-6	NA	TGTGCCAGTAGTCCGGGGACACCTGGGGCCAACGTCCTGACTTTC	CASSPGTPGANVLTF
TRBV18	NA	TRBJ2-7	NA	TGTGCCAGCTCACCAGAGACGTACGAGCAGTACTTC	CASSPETYEQYF
TRBV3-1/TRBV3-2	NA	TRBJ2-5	TRBD1	TGTGCCAGCAGCCAAGGGGACAGGGGGGAGACCCAGTACTTC	CASSQGDRGETQYF
TRBV9	NA	TRBJ1-1	NA	TGTGCCAGCAGCGTAGGTCCAGCGAACACTGAAGCTTTCTTT	CASSVGPANTEAFF
TRBV9	NA	TRBJ1-5	NA	TGTGCCAGCAGCGTAGGGGGACACCCCAATCAGCCCCAGCATTTT	CASSVGGHPNQPQHF
TRBV5-4	NA	TRBJ1-1	NA	TGTGCCAGCAGCTTGGCTGGACTGCGGAACACTGAAGCTTTCTTT	CASSLAGLRNTEAFF
TRBV30	NA	TRBJ1-3	NA	TGTGCCTGGAGTAGGTGGGCTAGCGGAAACACCATATATTTT	CAWSRWASGNTIYF
TRBV19	NA	TRBJ2-1	NA	TGTGCCAGTAGTATAGATCCCGGGTACTACTACAATGAGCAGTTCTTC	CASSIDPGYYYNEQFF
TRBV6-1	NA	TRBJ1-2	TRBD1	TGTGCCAGCAGTGAAGGACAGGGGGGCTACACCTTC	CASSEGQGGYTF
TRBV7-8	few	TRBJ2-3	NA	TGTGCCAGCAGCTTTAGCACAGATACGCAGTATTTT	CASSFSTDTQYF
TRBV5-6	NA	TRBJ2-7	TRBD1	TGTGCCAGCAGCGACCGGGACAGTTTCTACGAGCAGTACTTC	CASSDRDSFYEQYF
TRBV10-3	once	TRBJ1-3	NA	TGTGCCATCAGTGCCGGGACGTCTGGAAACACCATATATTTT	CAISAGTSGNTIYF
TRBV6-5	NA	TRBJ2-7	TRBD1	TGTGCCAGCAGTCGAACCGGGACAGGTATCTACGAGCAGTACTTC	CASSRTGTGIYEQYF
TRBV6-4	NA	TRBJ2-7	TRBD2	TGTGCCAGCAGTGACCCCGGGGGGGGTAGCGGGTTCTCCTACGAGCAGTACTTC	CASSDPGGGSGFSYEQYF
TRBV25-1	once	TRBJ1-2	NA	TGTGCCAGCAGTGACCCCAGGGCGGGGGAGGGTGGCTACACCTTC	CASSDPRAGEGGYTF
TRBV4-1	NA	TRBJ1-1	TRBD1	TGCGCCAGCAGCCAATCCGGGACAGGGTCGAACACTGAAGCTTTCTTT	CASSQSGTGSNTEAFF
TRBV5-1	NA	TRBJ2-3	NA	TGCGCCAGCAGCTCAGACAGGCGCTCCACAGATACGCAGTATTTT	CASSSDRRSTDTQYF
TRBV7-9	NA	TRBJ1-5	TRBD1	TGTGCCAGCAGCTTATCAGGACAGGGGCATCAGCCCCAGCATTTT	CASSLSGQGHQPQHF
TRBV2	NA	TRBJ1-5	TRBD1	TGTGCCAGCAGTGAAGGACAGGGGGGTCAGCCCCAGCATTTT	CASSEGQGGQPQHF
TRBV2	NA	TRBJ1-6	NA	TGTGCCAGCAGTTCGGACAATGGGGATTCACCCCTCCACTTT	CASSSDNGDSPLHF
TRBV3-1/TRBV3-2	NA	TRBJ1-2	TRBD1	TGTGCCAGCAGACAACAGGGGATTGGGGGCTACACCTTC	CASRQQGIGGYTF
TRBV6-5	NA	TRBJ2-7	NA	TGTGCCAGCAGTCCCCAAACTCCCAGGTACGAGCAGTACTTC	CASSPQTPRYEQYF
TRBV5-5	NA	TRBJ2-7	NA	TGTGCCAGCAGCTTGGAGACGATCTACGAGCAGTACTTC	CASSLETIYEQYF
TRBV7-3	NA	TRBJ2-2	TRBD2	TGTGCCAGCAGCTCTCGACTAGCGGGAGGGTCCGGGGAGCTGTTTTTT	CASSSRLAGGSGELFF
TRBV12-5	NA	TRBJ1-5	NA	TGTGCTAGTGGTAATGAGGCCACCACGGGACAGCCCCAGCATTTT	CASGNEATTGQPQHF
TRBV28	NA	TRBJ1-1	NA	TGTGCCAGCACCACGGGGGGGCTGTCGAACACTGAAGCTTTCTTT	CASTTGGLSNTEAFF
TRBV29-1	NA	TRBJ2-7	NA	TGCAGCGTTGGGCCGGGGGTCAACGAGCAGTACTTC	CSVGPGVNEQYF
TRBV6-2/TRBV6-3	NA	TRBJ1-1	NA	TGTGCCAGCAGTCCGGGGAGTAACACTGAAGCTTTCTTT	CASSPGSNTEAFF
TRBV2	NA	TRBJ2-1	NA	TGTGCCAGCAGCAAAGGACAGCCACGTCCAAATGAGCAGTTCTTC	CASSKGQPRPNEQFF
TRBV11-2	once	TRBJ2-2	TRBD2	TGTGCCAGCAGCTCTAGCGGGGGCTTCACCGGGGAGCTGTTTTTT	CASSSSGGFTGELFF
TRBV19	NA	TRBJ2-6	TRBD1	TGTGCCAGTAGTACGGACAGGGGGCAGTCTGGGGCCAACGTCCTGACTTTC	CASSTDRGQSGANVLTF
TRBV5-4	NA	TRBJ2-3	TRBD2	TGTGCCAGCAGCTTGGCGGGAGGGTTCACAGATACGCAGTATTTT	CASSLAGGFTDTQYF
TRBV19	NA	TRBJ2-5	TRBD2	TGTGCCAGTAGTATAAGCGGGGGAGAGACCCAGTACTTC	CASSISGGETQYF
TRBV19	NA	TRBJ1-2	NA	TGTGCCAGTAGTGCAGGGAGTCTCCGTACTCCTTATGGCTACACCTTC	CASSAGSLRTPYGYTF
TRBV7-3	NA	TRBJ2-1	TRBD1	TGTGCCAGCAGCTTAGACAGGGATAATGAGCAGTTCTTC	CASSLDRDNEQFF
TRBV7-2	NA	TRBJ2-7	NA	TGTGCCAGCAGCTTATGGACCACGACCCGCGAGCAGTACTTC	CASSLWTTTREQYF
TRBV11-2	NA	TRBJ1-2	NA	TGTGCCAGCAGCTTAGATCTTGAGGCAACCCCTAACTATGGCTACACCTTC	CASSLDLEATPNYGYTF
TRBV11-2	NA	TRBJ1-1	TRBD1	TGTGCCAGCAGACACCGGGACAGGTCGAACACTGAAGCTTTCTTT	CASRHRDRSNTEAFF
TRBV7-9	NA	TRBJ2-7	TRBD1	TGTGCCAGCAGCTTAAGCGGACAGGGTTCACACGAGCAGTACTTC	CASSLSGQGSHEQYF
TRBV5-1	few	TRBJ2-2	TRBD1	TGCGCCAGCACCCTCAATTCCGGGACAGGGGGTATGACCGGGGAGCTGTTTTTT	CASTLNSGTGGMTGELFF
TRBV7-9	NA	TRBJ2-5	NA	TGTGCCAGCAGCTCCCTAGGGGAGACCCAGTACTTC	CASSSLGETQYF
TRBV7-2	NA	TRBJ1-1	NA	TGTGCCAGCAGCTTAGCTGGACTAATCACTGAAGCTTTCTTT	CASSLAGLITEAFF
TRBV9	NA	TRBJ2-7	TRBD2	TGTGCCAGCAGCGTGGGGACTACCTTCGACTACGAGCAGTACTTC	CASSVGTTFDYEQYF